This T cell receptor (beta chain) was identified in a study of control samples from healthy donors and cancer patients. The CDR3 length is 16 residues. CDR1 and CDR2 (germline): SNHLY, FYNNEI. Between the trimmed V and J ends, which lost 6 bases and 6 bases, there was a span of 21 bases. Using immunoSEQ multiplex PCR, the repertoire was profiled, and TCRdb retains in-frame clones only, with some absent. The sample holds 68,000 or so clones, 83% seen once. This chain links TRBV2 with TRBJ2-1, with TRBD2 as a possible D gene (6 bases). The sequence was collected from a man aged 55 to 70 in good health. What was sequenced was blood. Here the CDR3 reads CASSPGGVARGNEQFF. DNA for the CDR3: TGTGCCAGCAGCCCCGGGGGAGTAGCGCGAGGCAATGAGCAGTTCTTC.